A selection of T cell receptor beta chains follows, all from one sample in a study of blood T cell repertoires in COVID-19. Assay used: immunoSEQ multiplex PCR; TCRdb lists only in-frame clones, some missing. The data show approximately 300,000 clones, nearly 90% seen once. Sequencing was performed on peripheral blood. The receptors originated from a woman aged 40 to 49 with COVID-19, enrolled during active disease. Both conserved end residues are part of each CDR3. D genes are given only for firm matches. Size tells how often a clone was seen (once, few, many) or the class of an expanded clone, and some rows leave it out.

cdr3_length d_call j_call v_call clone_size cdr3_nt cdr3_aa
14 - TRBJ2-1 TRBV10-2 - TGCGCCAGCAGTGAAAGGCTAGCCTACAATGAGCAGTTCTTC CASSERLAYNEQFF
15 TRBD2 TRBJ2-2 TRBV5-8 - TGTGCCAGCAGGAGGGCGGGAGGGCGCGCCGGGGAGCTGTTTTTT CASRRAGGRAGELFF
16 TRBD2 TRBJ2-7 TRBV4-1 - TGCGCCAGCAGCCAAGATTTGGGGGGGGGCTCCTACGAGCAGTACTTC CASSQDLGGGSYEQYF
14 - TRBJ2-2 TRBV5-4 - TGTGCCAGCAGCTTGCCAGGGCACACCGGGGAGCTGTTTTTT CASSLPGHTGELFF
15 - TRBJ2-1 TRBV19 - TGTGCCAGTAGCCCGGGACTGAATGGTAGGAATGAGCAGTTCTTC CASSPGLNGRNEQFF
14 - TRBJ2-3 TRBV19 - TGTGCCAGTAGTATAGCGGGAGAGGCAGATACGCAGTATTTT CASSIAGEADTQYF
16 TRBD2 TRBJ2-1 TRBV6-4 - TGTGCCAGCAGTGACTCGACTAGCGGGTTTTACAATGAGCAGTTCTTC CASSDSTSGFYNEQFF
15 TRBD2 TRBJ2-3 TRBV24-1 - TGTGCCACCAGTGTTAGAACTAGCGCGACAGATACGCAGTATTTT CATSVRTSATDTQYF
14 - TRBJ2-5 TRBV9 - TGTGCCAGCAGCCCTAGACAGGCCCAAGAGACCCAGTACTTC CASSPRQAQETQYF
16 - TRBJ2-1 TRBV7-2 - TGTGCCAGCAGCTTAGCACAGGTCAGCTCCTACAATGAGCAGTTCTTC CASSLAQVSSYNEQFF
15 TRBD1 TRBJ1-6 TRBV7-9 - TGTGCCAGCAGGGAATTGACAGGGGGTAATTCACCCCTCCACTTT CASRELTGGNSPLHF
16 - TRBJ1-5 TRBV19 few TGTGCCAGTAGCCACGCCGGCCCAGGGAGGAGTCAGCCCCAGCATTTT CASSHAGPGRSQPQHF
14 TRBD1 TRBJ1-6 TRBV18 - TGTGCCAGCTCACCAAGGACAGGGGGCGAGCCCCTCCACTTT CASSPRTGGEPLHF
16 - TRBJ2-1 TRBV30 - TGTGCCTGGAGTGTGAACGGGGGAGGCACCTACAATGAGCAGTTCTTC CAWSVNGGGTYNEQFF
15 TRBD2 TRBJ2-7 TRBV18 - TGTGCCAGCTCACCGCCCGGGACTAGCGGCTACGAGCAGTACTTC CASSPPGTSGYEQYF
18 TRBD1 TRBJ1-6 TRBV6-2/TRBV6-3 - TGTGCCAGCAGTTACCTAAATCCCGGGACAGGGGCGAATTCACCCCTCCACTTT CASSYLNPGTGANSPLHF
15 - TRBJ2-2 TRBV4-3 - TGCGCCAGCAGCCAAGATGGCAGGGGTCCGGGGGAGCTGTTTTTT CASSQDGRGPGELFF
16 - TRBJ1-6 TRBV10-1 - TGCGCCAGCAGTGATTCATGGGAGGAGAGCTATTCACCCCTCCACTTT CASSDSWEESYSPLHF
15 - TRBJ2-3 TRBV7-3 once TGTGCCAGCAGCTCGGGGGTTCTTAGCACAGATACGCAGTATTTT CASSSGVLSTDTQYF
15 - TRBJ1-2 TRBV18 - TGTGCCAGCTCACCACCCTCTGAGGCTAACTATGGCTACACCTTC CASSPPSEANYGYTF
17 TRBD2 TRBJ2-1 TRBV6-6 - TGTGCCAGCAGTCCCGAACTGCGGGAGATTTCCTACAATGAGCAGTTCTTC CASSPELREISYNEQFF
13 - TRBJ2-7 TRBV7-2 - TGTGCCAGCAGCTTAGGGGGCTACTACGAGCAGTACTTC CASSLGGYYEQYF